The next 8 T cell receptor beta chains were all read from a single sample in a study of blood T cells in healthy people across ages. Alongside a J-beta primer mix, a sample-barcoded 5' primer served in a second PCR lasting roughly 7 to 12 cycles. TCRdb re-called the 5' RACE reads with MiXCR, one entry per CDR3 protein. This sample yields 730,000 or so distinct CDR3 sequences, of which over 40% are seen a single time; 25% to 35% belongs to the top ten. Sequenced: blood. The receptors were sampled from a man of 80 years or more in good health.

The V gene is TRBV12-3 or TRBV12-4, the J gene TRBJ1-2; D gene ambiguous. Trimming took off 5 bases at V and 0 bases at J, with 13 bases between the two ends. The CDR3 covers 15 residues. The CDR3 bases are TGTGCCAGCAGTGGCCCTACTGGGACTAACTATGGCTACACCTTC. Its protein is CASSGPTGTNYGYTF.

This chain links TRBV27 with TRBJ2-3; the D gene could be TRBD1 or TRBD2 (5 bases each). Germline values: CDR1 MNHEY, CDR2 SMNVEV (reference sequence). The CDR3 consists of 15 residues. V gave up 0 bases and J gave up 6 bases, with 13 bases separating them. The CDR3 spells CASSLSSRGLDTQYF. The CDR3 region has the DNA TGTGCCAGCAGTTTATCCTCCCGGGGCCTTGATACGCAGTATTTT.

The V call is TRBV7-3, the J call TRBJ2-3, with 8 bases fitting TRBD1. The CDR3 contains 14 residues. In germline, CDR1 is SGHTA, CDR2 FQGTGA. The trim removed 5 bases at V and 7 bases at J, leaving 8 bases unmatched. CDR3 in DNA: TGTGCCAGCAGCGCGCGACAGGGGATGAATACGCAGTATTTT. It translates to CASSARQGMNTQYF.

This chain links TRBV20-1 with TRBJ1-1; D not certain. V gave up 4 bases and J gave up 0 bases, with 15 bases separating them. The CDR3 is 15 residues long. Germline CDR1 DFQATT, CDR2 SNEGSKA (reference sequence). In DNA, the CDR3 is TGCAGTGCTATCATCTCCGGGATTATGAACACTGAAGCTTTCTTT. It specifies CSAIISGIMNTEAFF.

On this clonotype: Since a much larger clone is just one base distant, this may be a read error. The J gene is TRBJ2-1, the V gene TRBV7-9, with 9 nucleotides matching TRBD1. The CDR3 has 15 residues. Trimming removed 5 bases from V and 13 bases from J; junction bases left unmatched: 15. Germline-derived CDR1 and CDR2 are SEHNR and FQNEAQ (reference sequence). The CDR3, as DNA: TGTGCCAGCAGCGCCGGGACAGGGAATGAAGAGACCCAGTTCTTC. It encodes CASSAGTGNEETQFF.

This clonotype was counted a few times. CDR3 sequence (DNA): TGCGCCAGCAGCCAAGATCTCGTGGGGGTCCTTTACAATGAGCAGTTCTTC. This codes for CASSQDLVGVLYNEQFF. The chain joins TRBV4-3 to TRBJ2-1; perhaps D is TRBD1 or TRBD2 (5 bases each). The CDR3 spans 17 residues. Germline V CDR1 and CDR2: LGHNA, YSLEER. Trimming shortened V by 0 bases and J by 4 bases, and 16 bases separated the two germline ends.

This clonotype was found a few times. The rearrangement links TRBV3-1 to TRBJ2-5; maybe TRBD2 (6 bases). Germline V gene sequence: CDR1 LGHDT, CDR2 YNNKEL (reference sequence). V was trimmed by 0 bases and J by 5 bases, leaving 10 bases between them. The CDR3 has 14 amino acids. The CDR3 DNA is TGTGCCAGCAGCCAAGAGCGGGGTAGGGAGACCCAGTACTTC. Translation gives CASSQERGRETQYF.

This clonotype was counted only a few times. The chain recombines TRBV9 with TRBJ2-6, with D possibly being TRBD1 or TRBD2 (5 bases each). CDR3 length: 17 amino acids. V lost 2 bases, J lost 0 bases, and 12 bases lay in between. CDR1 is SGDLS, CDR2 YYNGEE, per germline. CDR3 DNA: TGTGCCAGCAGCGTCCGAGGGACCTTCTCTGGGGCCAACGTCCTGACTTTC. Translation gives CASSVRGTFSGANVLTF.